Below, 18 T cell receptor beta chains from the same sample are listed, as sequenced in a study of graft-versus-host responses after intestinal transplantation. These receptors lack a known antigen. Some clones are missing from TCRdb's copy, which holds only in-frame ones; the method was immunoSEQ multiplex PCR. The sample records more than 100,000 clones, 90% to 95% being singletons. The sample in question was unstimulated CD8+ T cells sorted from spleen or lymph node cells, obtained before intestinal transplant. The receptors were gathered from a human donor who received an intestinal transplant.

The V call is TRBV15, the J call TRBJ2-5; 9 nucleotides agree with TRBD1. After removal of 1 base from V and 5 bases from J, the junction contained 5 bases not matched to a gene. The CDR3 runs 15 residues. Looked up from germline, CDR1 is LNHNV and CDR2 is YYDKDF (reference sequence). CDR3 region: CATSRGTGVGETQYF. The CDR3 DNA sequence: TGTGCCACCAGCAGAGGGACAGGGGTAGGCGAGACCCAGTACTTC.

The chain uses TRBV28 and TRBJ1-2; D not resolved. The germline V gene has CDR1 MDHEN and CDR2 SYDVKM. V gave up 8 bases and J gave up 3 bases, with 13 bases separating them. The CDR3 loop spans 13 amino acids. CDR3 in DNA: TGTGCCAGCGGGAGGAACATTTACTATGGCTACACCTTC. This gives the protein CASGRNIYYGYTF.

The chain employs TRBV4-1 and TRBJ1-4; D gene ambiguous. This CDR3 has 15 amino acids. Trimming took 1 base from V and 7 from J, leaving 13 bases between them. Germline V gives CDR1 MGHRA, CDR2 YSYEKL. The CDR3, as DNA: TGCGCCAGCAGCCAAGTCTCAGCCCGGGGTGAAAAACTGTTTTTT. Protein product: CASSQVSARGEKLFF.

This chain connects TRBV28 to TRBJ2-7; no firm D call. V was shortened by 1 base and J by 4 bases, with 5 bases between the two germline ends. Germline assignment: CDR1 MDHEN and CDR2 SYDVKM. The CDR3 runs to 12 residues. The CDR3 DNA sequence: TGTGCCAGCAGTTTATACACGTACGAGCAGTACTTC. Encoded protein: CASSLYTYEQYF.

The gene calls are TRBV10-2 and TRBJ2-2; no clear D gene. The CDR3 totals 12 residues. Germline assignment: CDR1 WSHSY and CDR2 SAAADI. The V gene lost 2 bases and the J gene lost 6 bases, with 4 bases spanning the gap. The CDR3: CASSEPPGELFF. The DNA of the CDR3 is TGCGCCAGCAGTGAGCCGCCCGGGGAGCTGTTTTTT.

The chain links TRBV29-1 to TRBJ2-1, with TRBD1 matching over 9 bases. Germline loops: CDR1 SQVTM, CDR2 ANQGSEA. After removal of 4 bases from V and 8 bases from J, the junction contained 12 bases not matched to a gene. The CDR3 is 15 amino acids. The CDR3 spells CSVAWRDRVLDEQFF. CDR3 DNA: TGCAGCGTTGCCTGGAGGGACAGGGTCCTTGATGAGCAGTTCTTC.

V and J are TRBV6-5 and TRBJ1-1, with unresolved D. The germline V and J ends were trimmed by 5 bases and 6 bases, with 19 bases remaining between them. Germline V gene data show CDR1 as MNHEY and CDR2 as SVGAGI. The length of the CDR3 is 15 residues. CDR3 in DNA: TGTGCCAGCAGTCCCCACTCTGGACCGGGGTCTGAAGCTTTCTTT. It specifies CASSPHSGPGSEAFF.

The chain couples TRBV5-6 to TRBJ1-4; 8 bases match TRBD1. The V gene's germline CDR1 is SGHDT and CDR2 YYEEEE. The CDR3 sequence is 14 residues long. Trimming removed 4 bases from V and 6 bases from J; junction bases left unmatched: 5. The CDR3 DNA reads TGTGCCAGCAGCGCCGGGACAGGAGATGAAAAACTGTTTTTT. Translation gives CASSAGTGDEKLFF.

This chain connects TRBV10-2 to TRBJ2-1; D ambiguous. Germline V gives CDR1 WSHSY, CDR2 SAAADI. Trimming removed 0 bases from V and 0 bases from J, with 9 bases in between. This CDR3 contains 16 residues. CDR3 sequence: CASSESDMSSYNEQFF. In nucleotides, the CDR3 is TGCGCCAGCAGTGAGTCTGACATGAGCTCCTACAATGAGCAGTTCTTC.

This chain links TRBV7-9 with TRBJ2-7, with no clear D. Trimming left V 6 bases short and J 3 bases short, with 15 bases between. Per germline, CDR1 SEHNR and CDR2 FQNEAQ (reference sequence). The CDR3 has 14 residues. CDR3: CASRAGYGNYEQYF. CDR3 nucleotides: TGTGCCAGCAGGGCCGGTTACGGCAACTACGAGCAGTACTTC. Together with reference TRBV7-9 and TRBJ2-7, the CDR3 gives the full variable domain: DTGVSQNPRHKITKRGQNVTFRCDPISEHNRLYWYRQTLGQGPEFLTYFQNEAQLEKSRLLSDRFSAERPKGSFSTLEIQRTEQGDSAMYLCASRAGYGNYEQYFGPGTRLTVT.

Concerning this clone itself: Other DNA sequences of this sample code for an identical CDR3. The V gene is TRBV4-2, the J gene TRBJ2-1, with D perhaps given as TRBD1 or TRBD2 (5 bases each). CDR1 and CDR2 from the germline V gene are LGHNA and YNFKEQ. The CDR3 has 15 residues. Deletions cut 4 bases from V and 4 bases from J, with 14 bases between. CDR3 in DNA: TGTGCCAGCAGCCGGACCCGGGACGATTACAATGAGCAGTTCTTC. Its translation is CASSRTRDDYNEQFF.

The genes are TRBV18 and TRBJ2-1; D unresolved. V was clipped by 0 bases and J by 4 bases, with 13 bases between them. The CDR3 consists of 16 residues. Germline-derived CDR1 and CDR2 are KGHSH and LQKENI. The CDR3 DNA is TGTGCCAGCTCACCACCGACGGGCGTTTCATACAATGAGCAGTTCTTC. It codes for CASSPPTGVSYNEQFF.

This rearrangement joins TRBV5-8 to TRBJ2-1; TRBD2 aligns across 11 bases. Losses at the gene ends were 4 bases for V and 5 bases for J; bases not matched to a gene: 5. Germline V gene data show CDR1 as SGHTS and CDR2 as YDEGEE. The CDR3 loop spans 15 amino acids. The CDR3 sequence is CASSPSGRIDNEQFF. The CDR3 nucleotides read TGTGCCAGCAGCCCTAGCGGGAGGATCGACAATGAGCAGTTCTTC.

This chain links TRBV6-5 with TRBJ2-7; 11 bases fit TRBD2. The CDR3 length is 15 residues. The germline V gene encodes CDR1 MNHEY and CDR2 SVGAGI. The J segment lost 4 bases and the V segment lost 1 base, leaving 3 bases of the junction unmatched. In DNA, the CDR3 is TGTGCCAGCAGTTACTTTAGCGGGAGGGTGTACGAGCAGTACTTC. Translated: CASSYFSGRVYEQYF.

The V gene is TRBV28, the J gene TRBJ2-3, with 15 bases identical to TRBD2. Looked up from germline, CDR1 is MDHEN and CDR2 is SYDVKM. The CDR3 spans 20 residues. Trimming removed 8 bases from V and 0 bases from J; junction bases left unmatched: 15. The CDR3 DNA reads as TGTGCCAGCCAGACCTATGTAGGGACTAGCGGGAGGACTAGCACAGATACGCAGTATTTT. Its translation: CASQTYVGTSGRTSTDTQYF. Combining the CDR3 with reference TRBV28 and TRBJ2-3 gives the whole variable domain DVKVTQSSRYLVKRTGEKVFLECVQDMDHENMFWYRQDPGLGLRLIYFSYDVKMKEKGDIPEGYSVSREKKERFSLILESASTNQTSMYLCASQTYVGTSGRTSTDTQYFGPGTRLTVL.

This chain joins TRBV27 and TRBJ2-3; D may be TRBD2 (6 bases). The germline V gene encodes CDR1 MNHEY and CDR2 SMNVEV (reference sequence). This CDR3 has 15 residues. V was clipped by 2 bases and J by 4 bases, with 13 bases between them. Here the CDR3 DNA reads TGTGCCAGCAGTTTAAAGGGAGGAAGGGCAGATACGCAGTATTTT. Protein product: CASSLKGGRADTQYF.

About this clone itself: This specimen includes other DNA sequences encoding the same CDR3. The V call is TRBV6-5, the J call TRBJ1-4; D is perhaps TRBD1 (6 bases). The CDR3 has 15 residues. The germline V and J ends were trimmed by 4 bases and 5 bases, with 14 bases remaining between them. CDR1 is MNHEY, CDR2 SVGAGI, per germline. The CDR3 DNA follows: TGTGCCAGCAGTTCAACAGGGTTTTCCAATGAAAAACTGTTTTTT. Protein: CASSSTGFSNEKLFF.

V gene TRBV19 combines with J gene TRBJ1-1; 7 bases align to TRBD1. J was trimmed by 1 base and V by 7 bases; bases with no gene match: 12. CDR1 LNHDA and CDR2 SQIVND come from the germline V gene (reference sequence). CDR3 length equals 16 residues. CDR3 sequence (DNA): TGTGCCAGTATTGTTGACAGGGACGGCTCGAACACTGAAGCTTTCTTT. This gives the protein CASIVDRDGSNTEAFF.